Only a few counts were recorded for the clone carrying this T cell receptor (beta chain). What it binds is not known. TCRdb keeps only in-frame clones here, not all; method: immunoSEQ multiplex PCR. The data show roughly 76,000 clones, with around 87% seen just once and roughly 2.4% held by the top ten. This specimen belongs to a study of OX40 agonist ivuxolimab in advanced cancers. On the study more broadly: As their treatment, patients were administered ivuxolimab, an agonistic anti-OX40 (CD134) antibody.

The study's findings and limits: Antigen specificity remained undetermined for the expanded peripheral T cells. On average, CD8+ T cells had more expanded clones than CD4+.

The TCR comes from an adult with an advanced solid tumor such as melanoma, head and neck, liver or kidney cancer. Sequencing used CD4+ or CD8+ T cells sorted from blood, obtained in a trial of the OX40 agonist ivuxolimab.

The CDR3 reads CATSRDYSPVGQFF. In DNA, the CDR3 is TGTGCCACCAGCAGAGATTACAGTCCGGTCGGGCAGTTCTTC. The chain is built from TRBV15 and TRBJ2-1, with D uncertain. The V gene's germline CDR1 is LNHNV and CDR2 YYDKDF (reference sequence). The CDR3 length is 14 residues. V was cut by 0 bases and J by 12 bases, with 15 bases left in between.